This paragraph covers one T cell receptor beta chain sequence. The data were taken from a study of blood T cell repertoires in COVID-19. Whole-study context: The United States, Italy and Spain provided the acute and convalescent COVID-19 samples.

The repertoire was sequenced with immunoSEQ multiplex PCR; TCRdb's copy has only in-frame clones and lacks some. The repertoire holds about 160,000 clones, with over 90% as singletons. This CDR3 region has 16 residues. V lost 4 bases and J lost 0; bases outside the gene matches: 6. Germline-derived CDR1 and CDR2 are LNHDA and SQIVND (reference sequence). The sequenced material came from peripheral blood. The sequence was obtained from a man aged 45 to 65 with acute or convalescent COVID-19. This chain uses TRBV19 with TRBJ1-5; 7 bases are shared with TRBD1. The CDR3 DNA reads TGTGCCAGTAGTAGACAGGGCTCCAATAGCAATCAGCCCCAGCATTTT. Translation: CASSRQGSNSNQPQHF.